The present T cell receptor (beta chain) was sequenced within a study of human T cells and chemical hapten exposure (dated by TCRdb to the early 2020s). As for the study more broadly: For sensitization, 2% DPC in acetone was applied to a roughly 2 cm by roughly 2 cm area of upper inner arm skin. Throughout the roughly 25-week study period, patients were also given weekly therapeutic DPC doses on the scalp. Patch testing was done on the upper back using Finn chambers containing 0.01% DPC, and results were scored after 6 days according to International Contact Dermatitis Research Group standards. The patient cohort, mostly female, included alopecia areata with under or over 50% scalp involvement, alopecia totalis and alopecia universalis. Libraries were pooled for sequencing, and variation in per-sample TCR yields was attributed mainly to small differences in library volumes within the pool. The study tracked peripheral blood TCR repertoire changes in vivo during primary and secondary sensitization to the hapten diphenylcyclopropenone (DPC) in alopecia patients. Patient blood was sampled pre-sensitization (week 0) and at 2, 6 and about 24 weeks after DPC sensitization. Some 29 alopecia patients provided blood for TCR sequencing at one to four time points (pre-sensitization, 2, 6 and 24 weeks). Paper-wide results and their limitations: Significantly more large CDR3 similarity clusters were formed by expanded TCRs than by pre-sensitization or healthy control sets, consistent with antigen-driven responses. DPC sensitization did not change the number of TCRs with a frequency above 1 in 1000, and there was no evidence of changes in global repertoire structure. After repeated subsampling, changes were observed in the strength of the expansion versus patch-test correlation and in the threshold at which the correlation became significant. Patch test score correlated positively with the number of PT1 expanded TCRs, reaching significance at thresholds 8, 16 and 32 but not at 4. All patients had alopecia, a presumed autoimmune disease, so their immune response might differ from that of healthy individuals.

For CDR1 and CDR2, the germline V gene lists MNHEY and SVGEGT. Counted from cysteine to phenylalanine, this CDR3 has 19 amino acids. The retained sequence is limited to the CDR3, 57 bases, with the frame set at the first base. The junction carries 21 bases between V and J, which are trimmed by 2 bases and 0 bases respectively. Remarks on this clonotype: The clone's antigen remains unknown. No base quality values were provided; no much bigger clone lies one nucleotide off.

The time point label, read with the paper, signifies: patch test 1, 2 weeks after DPC sensitization. The sample's treatment or condition label, in plain terms: therapeutic diphenylcyclopropenone sensitization with weekly scalp DPC. At each patch-test visit, blood was drawn before the patch test was applied. Eligible patients were aged 18 to 70, diagnosed with alopecia, deemed suitable for DPC therapy, and excluded if pregnant. Total RNA was extracted from unfractionated whole blood that had been collected in Tempus Blood RNA tubes. The method behind the library was RACE. The sequencer was a NextSeq 500. Library preparation attached unique molecular identifiers to individual cDNA molecules for quantitative, reproducible TCR counting. Both TCR alpha and TCR beta chains were sequenced from each blood RNA sample. The authors processed their data as follows. Samples had a median of about 96,000 TCRs, with a range from about 23,224 to 750,000. V, J and CDR3 annotation of the TCR reads was carried out using the Decombinator software suite. To make PS versus PT1 abundance plots, every sample was subsampled to the same number of TCRs (28,000). TCRs were defined as expanded if absent before sensitization and observed at least eight times at the 2-week time point. The public reads were run again by TCRdb, first through fastp at Q25 and then through MiXCR, and only productive beta chains were kept. Every entry covers one CDR3 protein and lists the most common genes and DNA from its rows. The V and J calls were not made by the authors but by TCRdb's processing. The sample includes some 87,000 distinct CDR3 sequences, with under 13% observed a single time. Around 1.5% of the sample goes to the ten largest clones.

Sequencing was performed on whole blood, taken in connection with sensitization to the hapten diphenylcyclopropenone (DPC). The rearrangement joined TRBV6-2 or TRBV6-3 to TRBJ2-3; the D region possibly corresponds to TRBD2 (5 bases align). This TCR derives from a woman in her forties or fifties with alopecia areata. Some clones in this sample may be carry-over from other donors' samples. The DNA sequence reads TGTGCCAGCAGTTACCCCGTTCCCACATGGCCGGGGAGCACAGATACGCAGTATTTT. It codes for CASSYPVPTWPGSTDTQYF.